Below, 16 T cell receptor beta chains from the same sample are listed, as sequenced in a study of regulatory T cells in long-lasting Graves disease. Time point here: persistent/refractory GD, antithyroid drugs over 5 years with positive TRAb. PBMCs were the source of the RNA used for TCR sequencing. Arm-PCR of CDR3 regions and iRepertoire HTBI primers were used to build TCR beta libraries. MiXCR, run by TCRdb on the multiplex PCR reads, gives a single entry per CDR3 protein. The sample includes approximately 290,000 distinct CDR3 sequences, around 20% of them seen just once. Material: peripheral blood mononuclear cells (PBMCs), obtained when the disease was refractory, from a patient treated with antithyroid drugs. The receptors shown here come from a female donor with Graves disease.

In its sample, this clonotype was seen a few times. The chain combines TRBV30 with TRBJ2-7; TRBD1 matches 7 bases. CDR3 length equals 14 residues. The ends lost 1 base at V and 2 bases at J; junction bases unmatched: 5. In germline, CDR1 is GTSNPN, CDR2 SVGIG (reference sequence). The CDR3 bases are TGTGCCTGGAGTGAGGGGACAGCTACCTACGAGCAGTACTTC. Amino acid sequence: CAWSEGTATYEQYF.

This clonotype has a handful of counts. It may be a read error: a sequence one base away is much more abundant. The chain carries TRBV6-2 or TRBV6-3 and TRBJ2-7; D perhaps matches TRBD2 (5 bases). Looked up from germline, CDR1 is MNHEY and CDR2 is SVGEGT. The CDR3 is 12 amino acids. Trimming pared 1 base from V and 5 bases from J, leaving 6 bases between. In DNA, the CDR3 is TGTGCCAGCAGTTACTTCGGGGACGAGCAGTACTTC. Translated: CASSYFGDEQYF.

This clonotype was counted a few times. J is TRBJ2-7 and V is TRBV10-2; D is perhaps TRBD2 (6 bases). The V end lost 6 bases, the J end lost 3 bases, and 9 bases lay between the germline ends. The CDR3 spans 12 residues. The germline V gene has CDR1 WSHSY and CDR2 SAAADI. In nucleotides, the CDR3 is TGCGCCAGCAGGGCTAGCGTCTACGAGCAGTACTTC. Protein sequence: CASRASVYEQYF.

This clonotype has ten or more counts. The gene calls are TRBV7-9 and TRBJ1-1, with a weak D call TRBD1 (6 bases). This CDR3 region has 14 residues. V was shortened by 5 bases and J by 6 bases, with 16 bases between the two germline ends. Germline V gives CDR1 SEHNR, CDR2 FQNEAQ (reference sequence). The CDR3 DNA reads as TGTGCCAGCAGCCGTGGGGACATCCGGTCTGAAGCTTTCTTT. It codes for CASSRGDIRSEAFF. Full variable domain (outside the CDR3, taken from reference TRBV7-9 and TRBJ1-1): DTGVSQNPRHKITKRGQNVTFRCDPISEHNRLYWYRQTLGQGPEFLTYFQNEAQLEKSRLLSDRFSAERPKGSFSTLEIQRTEQGDSAMYLCASSRGDIRSEAFFGQGTRLTVV.

This chain connects TRBV20-1 to TRBJ2-2, with 10 bases aligning to TRBD2. This CDR3 spans 14 amino acids. Trimming at V came to 5 bases and at J to 6 bases, leaving 6 bases not matched to a gene. Germline V CDR1 and CDR2: DFQATT, SNEGSKA (reference sequence). CDR3 sequence reads: CSALGLASPGELFF. The CDR3, as DNA: TGCAGTGCTTTGGGACTAGCGAGCCCCGGGGAGCTGTTTTTT.

This clonotype was seen only a few times. The chain links TRBV19 to TRBJ2-2, with D tentatively TRBD2 (5 bases). V dropped 3 bases and J dropped 0 bases, with 8 bases sitting between them. CDR3 length: 15 amino acids. Germline V gene sequence: CDR1 LNHDA, CDR2 SQIVND (reference sequence). This chain's CDR3 is CASSMWETNTGELFF. In DNA, the CDR3 is TGTGCCAGTAGTATGTGGGAGACGAACACCGGGGAGCTGTTTTTT.

This clonotype was recorded at least ten times. The chain links TRBV27 to TRBJ2-7; D gene ambiguous. Between the trimmed V and J ends, which lost 0 bases and 3 bases, there was a span of 6 bases. Germline V CDR1 and CDR2: MNHEY, SMNVEV (reference sequence). This CDR3 region has 13 residues. The CDR3 protein is CASSLSPLYEQYF. The CDR3 DNA reads as TGTGCCAGCAGTTTATCCCCCCTCTACGAGCAGTACTTC.

To note about this clonotype: This may be a read error: a much more frequent sequence differs by one nucleotide. The chain couples TRBV24-1 to TRBJ1-1; the D is unclear. V gave up 6 bases and J gave up 1 base, with 2 bases separating them. CDR1 KGHDR and CDR2 SFDVKD come from the germline V gene. The CDR3 consists of 11 residues. CDR3 in amino acids: CATSQNTEAFF. CDR3 sequence (DNA): TGTGCCACCAGTCAGAACACTGAAGCTTTCTTT.

This clonotype has only a few counts. This rearrangement joins TRBV6-1 to TRBJ2-7; D unclear. V shed 5 bases and J shed 3 bases, with 8 bases lying between them. From germline, CDR1 is MNHNS and CDR2 SASEGT. This CDR3 spans 12 amino acids. In nucleotides, the CDR3 is TGTGCCAGCAGTAAGTATTTCTACGAGCAGTACTTC. Amino acid sequence: CASSKYFYEQYF.

This clonotype was seen ten or more times. V is TRBV24-1 and J is TRBJ1-2, with 8 bases that match TRBD1. Germline CDR1 and CDR2: KGHDR and SFDVKD. Trimming took 5 bases from V and 6 from J; bases not matched to a gene: 10. The CDR3 is 15 residues long. The CDR3 DNA reads TGTGCCACCAGTGCGGAGGGGACAGGAGGTCATGGCTACACCTTC. The encoded protein is CATSAEGTGGHGYTF.

The chain links TRBV5-4 to TRBJ2-7; no clear D. The germline V and J ends were trimmed by 3 bases and 5 bases, with 9 bases remaining between them. Germline V CDR1 and CDR2: SGHNT, YYREEE (reference sequence). This CDR3 has 12 residues. The CDR3 protein is CASSSQENEQYF. The CDR3 bases are TGTGCCAGCAGCTCCCAAGAGAACGAGCAGTACTTC.

This clonotype was seen repeatedly, ten times or more. The chain recombines TRBV28 with TRBJ2-7; D not resolved. The CDR3 runs 14 residues. The germline gives CDR1 MDHEN, CDR2 SYDVKM. V lost 6 bases to trimming and J lost 2 bases, with 14 bases between them. The CDR3 nucleotides are TGTGCCAGCAGACCTTTGGCCACTACCTACGAGCAGTACTTC. This sequence encodes CASRPLATTYEQYF.

The V call is TRBV3-1, the J call TRBJ1-5, with 7 bases aligning to TRBD1. This CDR3 has 14 residues. V lost 3 bases to trimming and J lost 7 bases; unmatched junction nucleotides: 6. Germline CDR1 reads LGHDT; CDR2 reads YNNKEL (reference sequence). The CDR3 DNA is TGTGCCAGCAGCCATAACAGGGGTTACCAGCCCCAGCATTTT. It specifies CASSHNRGYQPQHF.

This clonotype was recorded a few times. The genes are TRBV9 and TRBJ2-3; possibly TRBD1 for D (6 bases). In germline, CDR1 is SGDLS, CDR2 YYNGEE. The CDR3 consists of 14 residues. Trimming shortened V by 4 bases and J by 0 bases, and 9 bases separated the two germline ends. The chain's CDR3 is CASSLDSSTDTQYF. CDR3 in DNA: TGTGCCAGCAGCCTGGACAGTAGCACAGATACGCAGTATTTT.

This clonotype was recorded at least ten times. The CDR3 sequence is CASSFVEGELFF. CDR3 nucleotide sequence: TGTGCCAGCAGCTTCGTAGAGGGGGAGCTGTTTTTT. The gene calls are TRBV7-2 and TRBJ2-2; D ambiguous. The CDR3 loop spans 12 amino acids. The germline gives CDR1 SGHTA, CDR2 FQGNSA. V lost 3 bases, J lost 8 bases, and 7 bases lay in between.

This clonotype was picked up many times. The CDR3 reads CASSRGGVVVETQYF. The CDR3 DNA reads as TGTGCCAGCAGCCGAGGGGGCGTCGTGGTAGAGACCCAGTACTTC. The chain couples TRBV5-5 to TRBJ2-5, with 7 bases that match TRBD1. Germline trimming cut 4 bases from V and 4 bases from J; bases unmatched to any gene: 10. The CDR3 runs 15 residues. CDR1 and CDR2 (germline): SGHKS, YYEKEE (reference sequence). The full variable domain, rest sourced from reference TRBV5-5 and TRBJ2-5, is DAGVTQSPTHLIKTRGQQVTLRCSPISGHKSVSWYQQVLGQGPQFIFQYYEKEERGRGNFPDRFSARQFPNYSSELNVNALLLGDSALYLCASSRGGVVVETQYFGPGTRLLVL.